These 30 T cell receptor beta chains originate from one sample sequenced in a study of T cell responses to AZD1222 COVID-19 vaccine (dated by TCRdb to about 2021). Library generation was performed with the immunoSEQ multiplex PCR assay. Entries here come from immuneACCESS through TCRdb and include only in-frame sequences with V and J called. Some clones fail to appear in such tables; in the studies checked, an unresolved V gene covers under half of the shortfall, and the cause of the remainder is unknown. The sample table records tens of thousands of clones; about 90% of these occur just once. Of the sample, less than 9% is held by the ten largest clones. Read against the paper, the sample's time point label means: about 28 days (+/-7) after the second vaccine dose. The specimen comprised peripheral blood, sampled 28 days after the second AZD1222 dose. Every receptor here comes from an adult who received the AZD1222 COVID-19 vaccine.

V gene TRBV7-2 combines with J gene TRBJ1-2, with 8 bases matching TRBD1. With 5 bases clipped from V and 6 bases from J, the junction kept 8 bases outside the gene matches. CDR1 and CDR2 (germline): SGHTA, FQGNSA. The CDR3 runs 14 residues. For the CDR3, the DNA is TGTGCCAGCAGCCTAGGGGGGACAGGCGATGGCTACACCTTC. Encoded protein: CASSLGGTGDGYTF.

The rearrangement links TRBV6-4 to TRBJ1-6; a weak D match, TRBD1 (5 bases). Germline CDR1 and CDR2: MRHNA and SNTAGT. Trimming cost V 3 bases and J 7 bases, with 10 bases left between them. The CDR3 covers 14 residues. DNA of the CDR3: TGTGCCAGCAGTGAAGGGGTGGGGAATTCACCCCTCCACTTT. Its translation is CASSEGVGNSPLHF.

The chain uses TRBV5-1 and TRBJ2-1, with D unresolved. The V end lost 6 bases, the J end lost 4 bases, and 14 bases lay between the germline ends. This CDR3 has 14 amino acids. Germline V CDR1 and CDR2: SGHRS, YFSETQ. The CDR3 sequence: CASMINLIYNEQFF. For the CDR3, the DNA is TGCGCCAGCATGATTAACCTAATATACAATGAGCAGTTCTTC.

In DNA, the CDR3 is TGTGCCAGCAGATTAAATGGGGCAGGGGAAGAAAAACTGTTTTTT. Protein: CASRLNGAGEEKLFF. This sequence joins TRBV6-5 and TRBJ1-4, with TRBD1 as a possible D gene (6 bases). Trimming removed 6 bases at V and 8 bases at J, with 19 bases between. Germline CDR1 reads MNHEY; CDR2 reads SVGAGI. The CDR3 is 15 amino acids.

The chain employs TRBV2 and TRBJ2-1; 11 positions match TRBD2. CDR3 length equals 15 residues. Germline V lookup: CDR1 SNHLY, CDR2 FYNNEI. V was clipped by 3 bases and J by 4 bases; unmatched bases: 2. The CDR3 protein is CASSDRTSGYNEQFF. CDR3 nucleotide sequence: TGTGCCAGCAGTGATAGGACTAGCGGGTACAATGAGCAGTTCTTC.

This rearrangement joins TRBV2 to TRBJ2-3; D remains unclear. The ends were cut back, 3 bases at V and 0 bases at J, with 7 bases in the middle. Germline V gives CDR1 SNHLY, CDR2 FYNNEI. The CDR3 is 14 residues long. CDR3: CASSEPPSTDTQYF. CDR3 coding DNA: TGTGCCAGCAGTGAGCCTCCTAGCACAGATACGCAGTATTTT. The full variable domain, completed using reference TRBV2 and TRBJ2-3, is EPEVTQTPSHQVTQMGQEVILRCVPISNHLYFYWYRQILGQKVEFLVSFYNNEISEKSEIFDDQFSVERPDGSNFTLKIRSTKLEDSAMYFCASSEPPSTDTQYFGPGTRLTVL.

Written as DNA, the CDR3 is TGTGCCAGCAGTCCGGAGACAGGGTTAGCTTTCTTT. Translated, it gives CASSPETGLAFF. The J gene is TRBJ1-1, the V gene TRBV12-3 or TRBV12-4, with 7 bases lining up with TRBD1. Unmatched junction bases numbered 7, after V lost 5 bases and J lost 10 bases. The CDR3 length is 12 residues.

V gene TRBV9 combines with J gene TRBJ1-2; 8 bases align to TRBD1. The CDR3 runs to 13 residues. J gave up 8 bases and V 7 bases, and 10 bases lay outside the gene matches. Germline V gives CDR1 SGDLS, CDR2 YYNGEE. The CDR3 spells CASRHQGAWGYTF. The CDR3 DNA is TGTGCCAGCCGTCACCAGGGGGCATGGGGCTACACCTTC. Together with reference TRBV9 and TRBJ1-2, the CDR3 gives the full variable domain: DSGVTQTPKHLITATGQRVTLRCSPRSGDLSVYWYQQSLDQGLQFLIQYYNGEERAKGNILERFSAQQFPDLHSELNLSSLELGDSALYFCASRHQGAWGYTFGSGTRLTVV.

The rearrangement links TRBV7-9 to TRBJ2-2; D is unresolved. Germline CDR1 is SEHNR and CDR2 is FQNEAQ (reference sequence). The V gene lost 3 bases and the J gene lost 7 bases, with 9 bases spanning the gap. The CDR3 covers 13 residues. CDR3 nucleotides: TGTGCCAGCAGCTTGCTAGGAATCGGGGAGCTGTTTTTT. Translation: CASSLLGIGELFF.

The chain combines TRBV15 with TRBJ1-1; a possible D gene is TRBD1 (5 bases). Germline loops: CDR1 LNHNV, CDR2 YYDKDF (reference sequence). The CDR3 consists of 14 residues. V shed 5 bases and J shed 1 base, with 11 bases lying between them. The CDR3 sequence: CATSGGFTNTEAFF. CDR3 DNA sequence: TGTGCCACCAGCGGGGGGTTTACGAACACTGAAGCTTTCTTT.

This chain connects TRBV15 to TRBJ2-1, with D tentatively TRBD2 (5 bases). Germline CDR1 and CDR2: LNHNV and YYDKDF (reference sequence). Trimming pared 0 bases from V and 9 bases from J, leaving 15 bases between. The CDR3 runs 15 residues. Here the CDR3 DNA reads TGTGCCACCAGCAGAGATTTGGGGAGTGAGAGTGAGCAGTTCTTC. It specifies CATSRDLGSESEQFF.

CDR3 bases: TGTGCCAGTAGTATAGATCCGATGACAGCTACCTACGAGCAGTACTTC. It yields the protein CASSIDPMTATYEQYF. The chain combines TRBV19 with TRBJ2-7; tentatively, D is TRBD1 (5 bases). Trimming shortened V by 0 bases and J by 2 bases, and 14 bases separated the two germline ends. The CDR3 is made up of 16 amino acids. The germline gives CDR1 LNHDA, CDR2 SQIVND (reference sequence).

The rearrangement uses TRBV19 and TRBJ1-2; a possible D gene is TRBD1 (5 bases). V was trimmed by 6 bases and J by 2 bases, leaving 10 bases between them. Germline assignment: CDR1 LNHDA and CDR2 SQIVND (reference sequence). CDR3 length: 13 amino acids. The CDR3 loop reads CASSTRGNYGYTF. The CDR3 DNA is TGTGCCAGTAGCACAAGGGGAAACTATGGCTACACCTTC.

CDR3 in DNA: TGTGCCAGCAGTAGGAGGGGACTCGATTTTAACTATGGCTACACCTTC. It is translated as CASSRRGLDFNYGYTF. The rearrangement links TRBV2 to TRBJ1-2, with D possibly matching TRBD1 (5 bases). The CDR3 extends over 16 amino acids. Germline CDR1 reads SNHLY; CDR2 reads FYNNEI. V was shortened by 5 bases and J by 1 base, with 17 bases between the two germline ends.

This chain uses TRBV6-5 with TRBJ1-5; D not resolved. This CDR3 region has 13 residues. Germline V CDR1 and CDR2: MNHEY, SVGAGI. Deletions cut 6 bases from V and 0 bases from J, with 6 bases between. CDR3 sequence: CASRPNSNQPQHF. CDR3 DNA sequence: TGTGCCAGCAGGCCTAATAGCAATCAGCCCCAGCATTTT.

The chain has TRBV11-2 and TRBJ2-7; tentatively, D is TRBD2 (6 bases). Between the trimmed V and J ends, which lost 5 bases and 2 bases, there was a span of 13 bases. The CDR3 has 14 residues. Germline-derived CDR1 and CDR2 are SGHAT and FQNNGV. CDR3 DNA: TGTGCCAGCAGCCGAGAGTGGGGGGCCTACGAGCAGTACTTC. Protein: CASSREWGAYEQYF.

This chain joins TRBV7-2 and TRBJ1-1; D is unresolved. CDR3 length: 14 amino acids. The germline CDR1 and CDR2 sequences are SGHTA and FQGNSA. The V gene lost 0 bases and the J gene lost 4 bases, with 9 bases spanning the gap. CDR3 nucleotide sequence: TGTGCCAGCAGCTTAGCGCCAGGTCCCACTGAAGCTTTCTTT. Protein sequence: CASSLAPGPTEAFF.

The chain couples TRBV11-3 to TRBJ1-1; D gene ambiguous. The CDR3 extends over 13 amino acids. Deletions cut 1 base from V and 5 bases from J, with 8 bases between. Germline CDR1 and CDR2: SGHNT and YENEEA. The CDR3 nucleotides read TGTGCCAGCAGCTTAGCCGAGGGAACTGAAGCTTTCTTT. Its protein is CASSLAEGTEAFF.

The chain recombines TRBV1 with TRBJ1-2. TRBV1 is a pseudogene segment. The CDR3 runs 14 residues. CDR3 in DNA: TGCACCAGCCGGGAGGGGTTTTCTAACTATGGCTACACCTTC. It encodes CTSREGFSNYGYTF.

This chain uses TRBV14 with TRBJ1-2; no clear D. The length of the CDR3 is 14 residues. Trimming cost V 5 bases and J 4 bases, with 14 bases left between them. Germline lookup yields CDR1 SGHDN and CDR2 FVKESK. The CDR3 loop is CASSTAGLGYGYTF. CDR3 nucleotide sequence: TGTGCCAGCAGCACCGCAGGTTTGGGCTATGGCTACACCTTC.

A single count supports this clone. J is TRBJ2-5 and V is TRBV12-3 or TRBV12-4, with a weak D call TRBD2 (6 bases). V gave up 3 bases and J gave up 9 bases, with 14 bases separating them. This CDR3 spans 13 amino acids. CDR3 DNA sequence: TGTGCCAGCAGTTTGGGGCAGTGGGAGGCCCAGTACTTC. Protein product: CASSLGQWEAQYF.

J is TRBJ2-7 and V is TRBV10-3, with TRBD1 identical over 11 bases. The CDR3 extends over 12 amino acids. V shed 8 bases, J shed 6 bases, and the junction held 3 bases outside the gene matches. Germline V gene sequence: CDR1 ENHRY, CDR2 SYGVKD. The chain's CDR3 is CAIRTGGGEQYF. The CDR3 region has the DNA TGTGCCATCCGGACAGGGGGCGGCGAGCAGTACTTC.

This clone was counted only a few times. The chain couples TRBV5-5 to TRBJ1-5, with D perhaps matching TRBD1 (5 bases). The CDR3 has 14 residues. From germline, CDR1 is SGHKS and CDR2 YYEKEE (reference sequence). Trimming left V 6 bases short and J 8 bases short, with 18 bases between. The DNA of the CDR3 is TGTGCCAGCACATCTAGTTGGGGCCTCGAGCCCCAGCATTTT. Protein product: CASTSSWGLEPQHF. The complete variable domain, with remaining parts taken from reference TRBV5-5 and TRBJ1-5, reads DAGVTQSPTHLIKTRGQQVTLRCSPISGHKSVSWYQQVLGQGPQFIFQYYEKEERGRGNFPDRFSARQFPNYSSELNVNALLLGDSALYLCASTSSWGLEPQHFGDGTRLSIL.

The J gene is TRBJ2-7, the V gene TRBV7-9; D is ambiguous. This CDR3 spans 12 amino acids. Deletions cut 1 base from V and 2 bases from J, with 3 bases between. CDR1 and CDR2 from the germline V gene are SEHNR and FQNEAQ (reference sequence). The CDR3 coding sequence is TGTGCCAGCAGCTTAGTACCCTACGAGCAGTACTTC. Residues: CASSLVPYEQYF. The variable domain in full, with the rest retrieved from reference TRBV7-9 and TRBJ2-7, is DTGVSQNPRHKITKRGQNVTFRCDPISEHNRLYWYRQTLGQGPEFLTYFQNEAQLEKSRLLSDRFSAERPKGSFSTLEIQRTEQGDSAMYLCASSLVPYEQYFGPGTRLTVT.

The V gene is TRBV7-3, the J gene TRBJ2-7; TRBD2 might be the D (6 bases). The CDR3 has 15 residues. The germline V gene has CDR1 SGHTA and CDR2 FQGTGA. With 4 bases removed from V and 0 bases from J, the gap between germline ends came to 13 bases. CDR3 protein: CASSWDSRGSYEQYF. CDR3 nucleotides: TGTGCCAGCAGCTGGGACTCCCGTGGCTCCTACGAGCAGTACTTC.

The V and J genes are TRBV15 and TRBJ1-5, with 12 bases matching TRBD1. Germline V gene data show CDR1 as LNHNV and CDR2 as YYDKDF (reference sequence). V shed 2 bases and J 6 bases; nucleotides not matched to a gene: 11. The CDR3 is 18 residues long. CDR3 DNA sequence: TGTGCCACCAGCAGACCCGGTGCCGGGACAGGGGGCGGTCAGCCCCAGCATTTT. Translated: CATSRPGAGTGGGQPQHF.

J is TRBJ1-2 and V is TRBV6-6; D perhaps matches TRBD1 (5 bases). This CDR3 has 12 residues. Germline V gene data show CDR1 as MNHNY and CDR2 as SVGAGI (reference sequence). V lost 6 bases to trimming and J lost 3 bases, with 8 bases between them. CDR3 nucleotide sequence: TGTGCCAGCAGGGACACGTACTATGGCTACACCTTC. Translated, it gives CASRDTYYGYTF.

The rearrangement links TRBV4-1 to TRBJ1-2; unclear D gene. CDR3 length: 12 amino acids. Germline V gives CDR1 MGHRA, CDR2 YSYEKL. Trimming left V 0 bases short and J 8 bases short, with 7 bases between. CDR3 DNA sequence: TGCGCCAGCAGCCAAGAGGGAGAGGGCTACACCTTC. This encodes CASSQEGEGYTF.

The CDR3 region is CAWSIQGVDGYTF. Here the CDR3 DNA reads TGTGCCTGGAGTATACAGGGTGTAGATGGCTACACCTTC. This chain joins TRBV30 and TRBJ1-2, with D possibly being TRBD1 (6 bases). This CDR3 is 13 amino acids long. Germline V gene lookup returns CDR1 GTSNPN and CDR2 SVGIG (reference sequence). The germline V and J ends were trimmed by 2 bases and 6 bases, with 13 bases remaining between them. Filled out from reference TRBV30 and TRBJ1-2, the complete variable domain reads SQTIHQWPATLVQPVGSPLSLECTVEGTSNPNLYWYRQAAGRGLQLLFYSVGIGQISSEVPQNLSASRPQDRQFILSSKKLLLSDSGFYLCAWSIQGVDGYTFGSGTRLTVV.

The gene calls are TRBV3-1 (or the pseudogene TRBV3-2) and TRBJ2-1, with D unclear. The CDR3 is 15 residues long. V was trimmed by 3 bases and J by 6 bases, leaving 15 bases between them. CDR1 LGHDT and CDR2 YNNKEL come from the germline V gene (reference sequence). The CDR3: CASSQPFSSLNEQFF. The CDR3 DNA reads TGTGCCAGCAGCCAGCCGTTTTCCTCACTCAATGAGCAGTTCTTC.